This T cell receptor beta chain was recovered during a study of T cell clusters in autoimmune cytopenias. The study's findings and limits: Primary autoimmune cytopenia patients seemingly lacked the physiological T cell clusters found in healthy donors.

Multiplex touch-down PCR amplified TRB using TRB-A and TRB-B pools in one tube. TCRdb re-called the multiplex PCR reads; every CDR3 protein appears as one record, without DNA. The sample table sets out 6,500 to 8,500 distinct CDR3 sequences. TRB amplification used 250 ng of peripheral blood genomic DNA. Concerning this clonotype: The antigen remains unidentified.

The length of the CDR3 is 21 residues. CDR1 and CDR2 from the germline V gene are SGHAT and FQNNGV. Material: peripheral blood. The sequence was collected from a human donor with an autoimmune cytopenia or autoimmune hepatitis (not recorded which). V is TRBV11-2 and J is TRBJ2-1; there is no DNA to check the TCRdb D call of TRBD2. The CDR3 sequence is CASSLVVVSGRPRNSYNEQFF.